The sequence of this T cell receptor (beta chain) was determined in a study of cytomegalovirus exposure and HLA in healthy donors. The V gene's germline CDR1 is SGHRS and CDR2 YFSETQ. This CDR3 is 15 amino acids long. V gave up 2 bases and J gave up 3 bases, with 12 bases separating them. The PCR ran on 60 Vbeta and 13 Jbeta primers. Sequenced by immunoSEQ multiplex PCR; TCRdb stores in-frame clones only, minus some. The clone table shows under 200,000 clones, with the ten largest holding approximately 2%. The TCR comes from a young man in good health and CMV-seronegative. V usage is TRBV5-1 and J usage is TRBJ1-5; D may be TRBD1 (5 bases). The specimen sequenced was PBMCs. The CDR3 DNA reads TGCGCCAGCAGCTTTACAGGATCCCACAATCAGCCCCAGCATTTT. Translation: CASSFTGSHNQPQHF.